This T cell receptor beta chain was retrieved from a study of CD8+CD57+ T cells in acquired aplastic anemia. The V and J ends lost 5 bases and 4 bases respectively, with 13 bases between them. The germline V gene encodes CDR1 LNHDA and CDR2 SQIVND (reference sequence). The CDR3 runs to 14 residues. Genomic DNA, serving as template, underwent TCR beta VDJ and CDR3 profiling. TCRdb re-called the reads through MiXCR, storing one row per CDR3 protein. This table holds around 120,000 distinct CDR3 sequences, almost 40% found once. Sequencing involved patients with CD8+CD57+ cell expansion previously shown by flow cytometry.

The chain carries TRBV19 and TRBJ2-3; D is possibly TRBD2 (6 bases). The TCR originated in a human donor with aplastic anemia. Source material: sorted CD4+, CD8+, or CD8+CD57+ T cells (not recorded which) from PBMCs. CDR3 sequence reads: CASSARDSADTQYF. DNA of the CDR3: TGTGCCAGTAGTGCCCGGGACTCGGCAGATACGCAGTATTTT.